Below are 28 T cell receptor beta chains sequenced from a single sample in a study of OX40 agonist ivuxolimab in advanced cancers. Libraries were prepared by immunoSEQ multiplex PCR; TCRdb keeps only in-frame clonotypes and omits some of them. Of around 94,000 clones listed, approximately 90% are singletons. The source material was CD4+ or CD8+ T cells sorted from blood, sampled in a trial of the OX40 agonist ivuxolimab. Receptors originate from an adult with an advanced solid tumor such as melanoma, head and neck, liver or kidney cancer.

This chain links TRBV10-3 with TRBJ1-1; D is undetermined. This CDR3 has 11 residues. V was pared by 2 bases and J by 8 bases, with 6 bases between. The V gene's germline CDR1 is ENHRY and CDR2 SYGVKD. As DNA, the CDR3 is TGTGCCATCAGTGAGGCGACAGAAGCTTTCTTT. Its translation: CAISEATEAFF.

The chain has TRBV6-1 and TRBJ1-2; D may be TRBD1 (6 bases). V was cut by 6 bases and J by 2 bases, with 13 bases left in between. This CDR3 comprises 14 residues. Per the germline V gene, CDR1 is MNHNS and CDR2 is SASEGT. In nucleotides, the CDR3 is TGTGCCAGCAGCCCCACAGGACAGAACTATGGCTACACCTTC. It specifies CASSPTGQNYGYTF.

The chain couples TRBV4-3 to TRBJ1-4; D is unclear. The germline V gene encodes CDR1 LGHNA and CDR2 YSLEER. V lost 2 bases and J lost 8, with 15 bases in between. The CDR3 extends over 15 amino acids. The CDR3 is CASSQNPSSGEKLFF. CDR3 DNA: TGCGCCAGCAGCCAAAATCCCTCCAGTGGAGAAAAACTGTTTTTT.

CDR3 protein: CASSLAVRGQETQYF. The CDR3 nucleotides are TGTGCCAGCAGCTTAGCGGTGCGGGGGCAAGAGACCCAGTACTTC. The chain combines TRBV7-2 with TRBJ2-5, with TRBD2 matching over 7 bases. This CDR3 is built from 15 residues. J was trimmed by 2 bases and V by 0 bases; bases with no gene match: 3. Germline-derived CDR1 and CDR2 are SGHTA and FQGNSA.

The rearrangement joins TRBV7-2 to TRBJ1-3; D not resolved. The CDR3 consists of 15 residues. V was pared by 1 base and J by 3 bases, with 10 bases between. Germline V gene sequence: CDR1 SGHTA, CDR2 FQGNSA. The CDR3 loop reads CASSLGGIGGNTIYF. The CDR3 DNA sequence: TGTGCCAGCAGCTTAGGGGGAATCGGTGGAAACACCATATATTTT.

This rearrangement joins TRBV10-3 to TRBJ1-1; 9 positions agree with TRBD1. V dropped 5 bases and J dropped 5; count of bases not matched to a gene: 3. CDR1 is ENHRY, CDR2 SYGVKD, per germline. CDR3 length: 13 amino acids. For the CDR3, the DNA is TGTGCCATCAGTTCGACAGGGGGGACTGAAGCTTTCTTT. It yields the protein CAISSTGGTEAFF.

This chain joins TRBV30 and TRBJ2-5, with D perhaps matching TRBD2 (5 bases). This CDR3 contains 13 residues. Germline V CDR1 and CDR2: GTSNPN, SVGIG (reference sequence). V was pared by 0 bases and J by 5 bases, with 10 bases between. CDR3 region: CAWSVRRRETQYF. The CDR3 DNA sequence: TGTGCCTGGAGTGTACGGCGGAGGGAGACCCAGTACTTC.

The chain is built from TRBV7-9 and TRBJ2-5; unclear D gene. V was pared by 10 bases and J by 3 bases, with 12 bases between. The CDR3 is 12 residues long. Per germline, CDR1 SEHNR and CDR2 FQNEAQ (reference sequence). This chain's CDR3 is CATDKGKETQYF. CDR3 DNA: TGTGCCACCGACAAGGGTAAAGAGACCCAGTACTTC.

The J gene is TRBJ1-4, the V gene TRBV6-5; 9 bases agree with TRBD1. The V segment lost 5 bases and the J segment 4 bases; nucleotides outside the gene matches: 5. Germline CDR1 is MNHEY and CDR2 is SVGAGI. This CDR3 has 15 residues. The CDR3 reads CASSTADRGNEKLFF. CDR3 DNA sequence: TGTGCCAGCAGTACGGCGGACAGGGGTAATGAAAAACTGTTTTTT.

J is TRBJ1-2 and V is TRBV30; D uncertain. Germline CDR1 GTSNPN, CDR2 SVGIG (reference sequence). V lost 1 base and J lost 7, with 7 bases in between. This CDR3 region has 11 residues. CDR3 in DNA: TGTGCCTGGAGTGCCCATCTTGGCTACACCTTC. Translating gives CAWSAHLGYTF.

The chain recombines TRBV7-9 with TRBJ1-5; D possibly corresponds to TRBD1 (6 bases). The CDR3 runs to 15 residues. Germline V gene data show CDR1 as SEHNR and CDR2 as FQNEAQ (reference sequence). V was trimmed by 5 bases and J by 4 bases, leaving 15 bases between them. The CDR3 nucleotides are TGTGCCAGCAGCCGGGGGGGCAGAACTAATCAGCCCCAGCATTTT. Protein sequence: CASSRGGRTNQPQHF.

The rearrangement joins TRBV5-1 to TRBJ2-7; TRBD2 aligns across 10 bases. The length of the CDR3 is 15 residues. Germline loops: CDR1 SGHRS, CDR2 YFSETQ. After removal of 0 bases from V and 2 bases from J, the junction contained 2 bases not matched to a gene. This CDR3 is CASSLEAGGTYEQYF. Written as DNA, the CDR3 is TGCGCCAGCAGCTTGGAAGCGGGAGGGACCTACGAGCAGTACTTC.

The V call is TRBV19, the J call TRBJ2-3, with 9 bases matching TRBD2. After removal of 3 bases from V and 8 bases from J, the junction contained 12 bases not matched to a gene. The CDR3 loop spans 16 amino acids. Germline V gene data show CDR1 as LNHDA and CDR2 as SQIVND (reference sequence). The DNA of the CDR3 is TGTGCCAGTAGTATCCAACGGCGGGAGGGCCGAGGTACGCAGTATTTT. Protein product: CASSIQRREGRGTQYF.

This clone showed up just once. The rearrangement joins TRBV7-3 to TRBJ2-1; D not resolved. V was trimmed by 3 bases and J by 8 bases, leaving 14 bases between them. The CDR3 sequence is 14 residues long. Germline V gives CDR1 SGHTA, CDR2 FQGTGA. The CDR3 DNA follows: TGTGCCAGCAGCTTCATGAAGGGTTCGGATGAGCAGTTCTTC. Translating gives CASSFMKGSDEQFF.

Only a few counts were recorded for this clone. The gene calls are TRBV9 and TRBJ1-5; 7 nucleotides match TRBD1. This CDR3 comprises 13 residues. V dropped 2 bases and J dropped 5; count of bases not matched to a gene: 1. CDR1 is SGDLS, CDR2 YYNGEE, per germline. In DNA, the CDR3 is TGTGCCAGCAGCGTCACAGGGGATCAGCCCCAGCATTTT. This translates into CASSVTGDQPQHF.

The genes are TRBV4-1 and TRBJ2-7, with D possibly called TRBD1 or TRBD2 (5 bases each). The CDR3 is 18 residues long. Germline CDR1 reads MGHRA; CDR2 reads YSYEKL. Trimming removed 0 bases from V and 3 bases from J, with 21 bases in between. The CDR3 DNA reads TGCGCCAGCAGCCAAGAAATTGGGGGAGTAATTGTGGGCTACGAGCAGTACTTC. Its protein is CASSQEIGGVIVGYEQYF.

V is TRBV5-4 and J is TRBJ1-2, with D possibly being TRBD1 (5 bases). Trimming removed 4 bases from V and 2 bases from J, with 15 bases in between. This CDR3 has 15 amino acids. Germline values: CDR1 SGHNT, CDR2 YYREEE (reference sequence). This chain's CDR3 is CASSRSGGSNYGYTF. The CDR3 coding sequence is TGTGCCAGCAGCCGTTCCGGGGGGTCGAACTATGGCTACACCTTC.

For this clone: This sample includes further DNA sequences coding for the same CDR3. This chain connects TRBV10-3 to TRBJ2-1, with 8 bases identical to TRBD2. CDR1 and CDR2 (germline): ENHRY, SYGVKD. CDR3 size: 14 residues. Trimming cost V 3 bases and J 4 bases; bases outside gene matches: 2. The CDR3 loop reads CAISDGRGYNEQFF. CDR3 coding DNA: TGTGCCATCAGTGACGGGAGGGGGTACAATGAGCAGTTCTTC.

The CDR3 bases are TGTGCCAGTAGTATGCAGGTAGCGAGACTAGCGGGAAGGGATACGCAGTATTTT. It specifies CASSMQVARLAGRDTQYF. This rearrangement joins TRBV19 to TRBJ2-3, with 11 bases fitting TRBD2. The trim removed 3 bases at V and 6 bases at J, leaving 14 bases unmatched. The CDR3 contains 18 residues. Germline lookup yields CDR1 LNHDA and CDR2 SQIVND (reference sequence). The full variable domain, its missing parts supplied by reference TRBV19 and TRBJ2-3, is DGGITQSPKYLFRKEGQNVTLSCEQNLNHDAMYWYRQDPGQGLRLIYYSQIVNDFQKGDIAEGYSVSREKKESFPLTVTSAQKNPTAFYLCASSMQVARLAGRDTQYFGPGTRLTVL.

The chain's CDR3 is CASSRGTSGAQETQYF. The CDR3, as DNA: TGTGCCAGCAGTCGAGGGACTAGCGGAGCCCAAGAGACCCAGTACTTC. The chain links TRBV2 to TRBJ2-5; 11 positions agree with TRBD2. Germline V lookup: CDR1 SNHLY, CDR2 FYNNEI. V shed 5 bases, J shed 1 base, and the junction held 6 bases outside the gene matches. The length of the CDR3 is 16 residues.

The DNA for the CDR3 is TGTGCCTGGAGTGATGTAGTCATAGCCAAAAACATTCAGTACTTC. This gives the protein CAWSDVVIAKNIQYF. The chain uses TRBV30 and TRBJ2-4, with D unclear. The CDR3 contains 15 residues. Germline-derived CDR1 and CDR2 are GTSNPN and SVGIG (reference sequence). Trimming took off 1 base at V and 0 bases at J, with 10 bases between the two ends. The full variable domain, completed using reference TRBV30 and TRBJ2-4, is SQTIHQWPATLVQPVGSPLSLECTVEGTSNPNLYWYRQAAGRGLQLLFYSVGIGQISSEVPQNLSASRPQDRQFILSSKKLLLSDSGFYLCAWSDVVIAKNIQYFGAGTRLSVL.

The chain is built from TRBV7-8 and TRBJ2-7; 7 bases align to TRBD2. The CDR3 sequence is 14 residues long. V trimming: 5 bases; J trimming: 6 bases; junction bases outside the gene matches: 10. Germline V CDR1 and CDR2: SGHVS, FQNEAQ. The CDR3 spells CASSSTGTTGEQYF. The CDR3 DNA follows: TGTGCCAGCAGCAGCACCGGGACTACCGGCGAGCAGTACTTC.

The table lists this clone with a few counts. V is TRBV30 and J is TRBJ2-3, with 9 positions matching TRBD1. The CDR3 runs to 14 residues. With 5 bases clipped from V and 0 bases from J, the junction kept 3 bases outside the gene matches. CDR1 and CDR2 (germline): GTSNPN, SVGIG (reference sequence). CDR3 protein: CAWADRGSTDTQYF. CDR3 nucleotide sequence: TGTGCCTGGGCCGACAGGGGGAGCACAGATACGCAGTATTTT.

The V gene is TRBV15, the J gene TRBJ2-6; 10 bases are shared with TRBD1. The CDR3 contains 16 residues. The trim removed 5 bases at V and 8 bases at J, leaving 9 bases unmatched. From germline, CDR1 is LNHNV and CDR2 YYDKDF (reference sequence). The CDR3 DNA follows: TGTGCCACCAGCCGGATCGGGGACAGGGGTACCAACGTCCTGACTTTC. Its protein is CATSRIGDRGTNVLTF.

The genes are TRBV29-1 and TRBJ2-3; a weak D match, TRBD1 (6 bases). Per germline, CDR1 SQVTM and CDR2 ANQGSEA. The CDR3 loop spans 14 amino acids. Trimming took off 2 bases at V and 3 bases at J, with 12 bases between the two ends. The chain's CDR3 is CSVEPGDSTDTQYF. For the CDR3, the DNA is TGCAGCGTTGAACCAGGGGATTCAACAGATACGCAGTATTTT.

This clone was seen just once. The CDR3 DNA reads as TGTGCCAGCACCCGAGGGGTAGGGGGCAATCAGCCCCAGCATTTT. Residues: CASTRGVGGNQPQHF. The chain has TRBV5-6 and TRBJ1-5, with a possible D match to TRBD1 (5 bases). The CDR3 sequence is 15 residues long. CDR1 is SGHDT and CDR2 is YYEEEE in the germline V gene. The V and J ends lost 6 bases and 2 bases respectively, with 15 bases between them. Based on the CDR3 plus reference TRBV5-6 and TRBJ1-5, the full variable domain is DAGVTQSPTHLIKTRGQQVTLRCSPKSGHDTVSWYQQALGQGPQFIFQYYEEEERQRGNFPDRFSGHQFPNYSSELNVNALLLGDSALYLCASTRGVGGNQPQHFGDGTRLSIL.

The chain is built from TRBV5-4 and TRBJ2-7; 10 nucleotides match TRBD1. The trim removed 0 bases at V and 3 bases at J, leaving 6 bases unmatched. The CDR3 length is 16 residues. Germline CDR1 is SGHNT and CDR2 is YYREEE (reference sequence). CDR3 bases: TGTGCCAGCAGCTTGGGAGGGACAGGGGCCATCTACGAGCAGTACTTC. Amino acid sequence: CASSLGGTGAIYEQYF.

The V gene is TRBV21-1, the J gene TRBJ1-2. TRBV21-1 represents a pseudogene. The CDR3 consists of 15 residues. CDR3 sequence (DNA): TGTGCCAGCAGCAGCCTAGGACGGGGATCCTATGGCTACACCTTC. This codes for CASSSLGRGSYGYTF.